This T cell receptor (beta chain) was documented in a study of T cells in narcolepsy listed by TCRdb under 2018. About the full investigation: The study enrolled patients with narcolepsy type 1 or type 2 (NT1, NT2) together with healthy control donors. The study used TCR Vbeta sequencing to track clonotypes in blood and CSF while looking for autoreactive T cells in narcolepsy patients that target self-antigens of hypocretin neurons (hypocretin, TRIB2). What the authors observed across the whole study: No sequences matching autoreactive T cell clones were present in some of the blood memory CD4+ repertoires from patients and controls. Numbers of sequenced blood memory CD4+ clonotypes were comparable, with averages of about 39,494 in patients and 30,000 to 35,000 in controls. In plots comparing CSF and blood CD4+ T cell clonotypes from the same patient, HCRT-specific and TRIB2-specific autoreactive clonotypes were highlighted. Autoreactive clonotypes were reported to be detected serially in the blood of the same patients and of different patients, but not in the blood of healthy controls.

For TCR Vbeta sequencing, memory CD4+ T cells were sorted ex vivo from the peripheral blood of narcolepsy patients and healthy controls. CDR1 LGHNT and CDR2 FRNRAP were looked up in the germline V gene. The CDR3 runs 15 residues from the cysteine to the phenylalanine. Just CDR3 DNA is preserved here, 45 bases in frame from base 1. After removal of 2 bases from V and 7 bases from J, the junction retains 6 bases not matched to a gene. Note on this clone: No antigen is known for it. There are no base qualities to consult, and no much larger clone falls within one base.

The library relied on the immunoSEQ multiplex PCR assay. Imported from immuneACCESS, the table was reduced by TCRdb to in-frame sequences with V and J called. These copies leave out some clones; in studies compared against another copy, an unresolved V gene accounts for under half, and the cause of the remainder is not known. Present in this sample are tens of thousands of clones, over 75% of which were seen just once. The leading ten clones occupy around 1.3% of the sample. Recombination linked TRBV12-5 to TRBJ2-1, with 9 junctional bases fitting TRBD2. This receptor was obtained from a human donor with narcolepsy. Sequenced sample: CD45RA- memory CD4+ T cells from PBMCs. The sample's cell subset or site label, in plain terms: memory T cells sorted ex vivo from peripheral blood. The DNA sequence is TGTGCTAGTGGTTTGTTAGCGGGGGTTAGTAATGAGCAGTTCTTC. This sequence encodes CASGLLAGVSNEQFF.